This T cell receptor (beta chain) originates from a study of T cell changes during pregnancy in multiple sclerosis. Data came from immunoSEQ multiplex PCR; TCRdb stores just in-frame clones and leaves some out. Counted here are 20,000 to 25,000 clones, approximately 90% occurring once; the ten biggest clones make up approximately 6.9%. Germline CDR1 LGHNA, CDR2 YSLEER. With 4 bases clipped from V and 5 bases from J, the junction kept 8 bases outside the gene matches. The CDR3 runs 16 residues. There are a few counts of this clone. The source material was CD8+ T cells from peripheral blood mononuclear cells, sampled in the first trimester of pregnancy. This clonotype was sampled from a female donor with multiple sclerosis, enrolled in a pregnancy study. The genes are TRBV4-3 and TRBJ2-3; TRBD2 matches at 11 bases. Here the CDR3 reads CASSRQLAGEGDTQYF. Here the CDR3 DNA reads TGCGCCAGCAGCCGTCAACTAGCGGGAGAAGGAGATACGCAGTATTTT.